This TCR beta chain is drawn from a study of CD8 T cells in Susac syndrome. The RNA input was about 0.45 to 1 ug, and it was reverse transcribed with random hexamers. Amplification of TCR beta CDR3 spanned 54 Vbeta and 13 Jbeta via immunoSEQ multiplex PCR. TCRdb called the immunoSEQ multiplex PCR reads again in MiXCR, with one record for every CDR3 protein. The data contain about 280,000 distinct CDR3 sequences, roughly 85% of them seen just once; the ten biggest clones take up 0.11%. The CD8+ and CD4+ T cells were isolated magnetically using a negative isolation approach, whereas the TEMRA cells were enriched by FACS. Trimming stripped 6 bases from V and 2 bases from J, with 11 bases between. Germline lookup yields CDR1 MNHNS and CDR2 SASEGT. CDR3 length: 13 amino acids.

The chain carries TRBV6-1 and TRBJ2-7; D call uncertain. The receptor comes from a human donor with multiple sclerosis. Sequenced material: CD8+ T cells from PBMCs. CDR3 protein: CASREARAYEQYF. The DNA of the CDR3 is TGTGCCAGCAGAGAGGCCCGCGCCTACGAGCAGTACTTC.